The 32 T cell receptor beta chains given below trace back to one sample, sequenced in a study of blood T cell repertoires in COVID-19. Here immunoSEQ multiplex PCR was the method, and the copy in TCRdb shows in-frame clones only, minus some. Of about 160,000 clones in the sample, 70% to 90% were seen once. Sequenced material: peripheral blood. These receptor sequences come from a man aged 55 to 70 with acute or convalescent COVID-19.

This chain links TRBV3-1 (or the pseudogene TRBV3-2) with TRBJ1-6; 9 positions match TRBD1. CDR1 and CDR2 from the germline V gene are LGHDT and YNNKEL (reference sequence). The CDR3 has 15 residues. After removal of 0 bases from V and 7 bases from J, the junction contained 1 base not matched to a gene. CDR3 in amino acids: CASSQDDRGNSPLHF. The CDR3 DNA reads TGTGCCAGCAGCCAAGATGACAGGGGGAATTCACCCCTCCACTTT.

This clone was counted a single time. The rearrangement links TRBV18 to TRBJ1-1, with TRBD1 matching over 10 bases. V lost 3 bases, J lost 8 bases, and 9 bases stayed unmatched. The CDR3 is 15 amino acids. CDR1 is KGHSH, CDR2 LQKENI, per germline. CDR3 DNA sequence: TGTGCCAGCTCACCCCTGGGACAGGGGCTGAAGGAAGCTTTCTTT. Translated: CASSPLGQGLKEAFF.

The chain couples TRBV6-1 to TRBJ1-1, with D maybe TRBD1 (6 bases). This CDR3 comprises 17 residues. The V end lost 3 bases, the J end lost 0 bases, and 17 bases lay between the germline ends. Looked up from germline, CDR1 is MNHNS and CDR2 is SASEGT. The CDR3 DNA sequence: TGTGCCAGCAGTGAGAGGGGGTACACCGGAGTGAACACTGAAGCTTTCTTT. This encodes CASSERGYTGVNTEAFF.

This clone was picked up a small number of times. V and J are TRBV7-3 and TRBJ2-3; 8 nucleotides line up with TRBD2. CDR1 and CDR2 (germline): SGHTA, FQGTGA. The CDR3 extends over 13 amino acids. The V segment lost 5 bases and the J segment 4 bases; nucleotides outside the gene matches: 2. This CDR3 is CASSRGGPDTQYF. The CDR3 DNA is TGTGCCAGCAGCCGCGGGGGGCCAGATACGCAGTATTTT.

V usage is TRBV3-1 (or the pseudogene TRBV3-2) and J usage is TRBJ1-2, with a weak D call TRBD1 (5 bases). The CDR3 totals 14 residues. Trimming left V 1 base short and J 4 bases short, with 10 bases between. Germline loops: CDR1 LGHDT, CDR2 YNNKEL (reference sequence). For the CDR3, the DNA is TGTGCCAGCAGCCAAGTCCGGGGGTCCTATGGCTACACCTTC. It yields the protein CASSQVRGSYGYTF.

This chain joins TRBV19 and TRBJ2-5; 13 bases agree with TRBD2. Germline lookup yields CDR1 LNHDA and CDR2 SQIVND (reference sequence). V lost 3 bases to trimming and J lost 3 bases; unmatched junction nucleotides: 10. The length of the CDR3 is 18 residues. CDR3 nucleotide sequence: TGTGCCAGTAGTATTCGTAAAGGGACTAGCGGGGCGAAAGAGACCCAGTACTTC. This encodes CASSIRKGTSGAKETQYF.

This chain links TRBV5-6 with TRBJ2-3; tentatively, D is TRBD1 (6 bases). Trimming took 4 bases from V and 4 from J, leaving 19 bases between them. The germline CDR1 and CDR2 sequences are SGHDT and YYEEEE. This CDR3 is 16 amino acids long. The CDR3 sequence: CASSRPTGQGPDTQYF. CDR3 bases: TGTGCCAGCAGCCGACCGACGGGGCAGGGGCCAGATACGCAGTATTTT.

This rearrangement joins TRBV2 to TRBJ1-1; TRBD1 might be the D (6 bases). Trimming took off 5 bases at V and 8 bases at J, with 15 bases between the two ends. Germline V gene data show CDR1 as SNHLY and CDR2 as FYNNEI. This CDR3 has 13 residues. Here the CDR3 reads CASSYREGAEAFF. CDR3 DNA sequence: TGTGCCAGCAGTTACAGGGAAGGGGCCGAAGCTTTCTTT.

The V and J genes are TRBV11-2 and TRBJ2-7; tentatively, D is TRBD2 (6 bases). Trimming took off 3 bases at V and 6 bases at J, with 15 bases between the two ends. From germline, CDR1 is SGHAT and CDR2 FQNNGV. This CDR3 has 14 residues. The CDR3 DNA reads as TGTGCCAGCAGCTTTCCGGGAGCCATAACCGAGCAGTACTTC. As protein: CASSFPGAITEQYF.

The CDR3 reads CASSRGGTGPHEQYF. For the CDR3, the DNA is TGTGCCAGCAGCCGAGGTGGGACAGGGCCCCACGAGCAGTACTTC. This sequence joins TRBV11-2 and TRBJ2-7, with TRBD1 matching over 9 bases. The CDR3 runs 15 residues. Germline CDR1 and CDR2: SGHAT and FQNNGV. The V and J ends lost 5 bases and 5 bases, in that order; junction bases with no gene match: 10.

CDR3 sequence reads: CASSPLGLAGGRENEQYF. The CDR3 DNA sequence: TGTGCCAGCAGCCCCTTGGGACTAGCGGGGGGCCGAGAGAACGAGCAGTACTTC. This chain links TRBV5-4 with TRBJ2-7, with 15 bases aligning to TRBD2. The CDR3 runs 18 residues. Germline trimming cut 4 bases from V and 5 bases from J; bases unmatched to any gene: 13. Germline values: CDR1 SGHNT, CDR2 YYREEE (reference sequence).

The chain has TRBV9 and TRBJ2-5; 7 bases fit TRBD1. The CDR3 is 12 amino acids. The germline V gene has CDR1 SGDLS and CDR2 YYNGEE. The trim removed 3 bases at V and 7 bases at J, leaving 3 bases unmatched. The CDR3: CASSGDSGTQYF. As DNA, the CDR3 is TGTGCCAGCAGCGGGGACAGCGGGACCCAGTACTTC.

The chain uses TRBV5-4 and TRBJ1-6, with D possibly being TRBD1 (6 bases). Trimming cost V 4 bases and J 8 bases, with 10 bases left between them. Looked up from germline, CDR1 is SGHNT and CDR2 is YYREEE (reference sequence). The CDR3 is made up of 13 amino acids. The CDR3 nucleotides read TGTGCCAGCAGCCAGGGGAATGATTCACCCCTCCACTTT. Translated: CASSQGNDSPLHF.

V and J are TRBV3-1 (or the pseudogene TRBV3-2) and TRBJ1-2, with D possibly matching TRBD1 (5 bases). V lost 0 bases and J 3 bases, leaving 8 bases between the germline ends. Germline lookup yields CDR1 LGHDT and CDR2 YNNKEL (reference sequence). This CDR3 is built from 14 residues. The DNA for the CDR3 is TGTGCCAGCAGCCAAGAGGGGGGGGACTATGGCTACACCTTC. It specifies CASSQEGGDYGYTF.

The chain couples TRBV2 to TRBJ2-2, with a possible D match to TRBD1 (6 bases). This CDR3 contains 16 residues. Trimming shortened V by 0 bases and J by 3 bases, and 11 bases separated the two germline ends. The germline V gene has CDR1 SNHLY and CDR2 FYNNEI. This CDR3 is CASSEALRTDTGELFF. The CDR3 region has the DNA TGTGCCAGCAGTGAAGCGCTTAGGACAGACACCGGGGAGCTGTTTTTT. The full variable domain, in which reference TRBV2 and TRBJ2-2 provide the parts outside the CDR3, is EPEVTQTPSHQVTQMGQEVILRCVPISNHLYFYWYRQILGQKVEFLVSFYNNEISEKSEIFDDQFSVERPDGSNFTLKIRSTKLEDSAMYFCASSEALRTDTGELFFGEGSRLTVL.

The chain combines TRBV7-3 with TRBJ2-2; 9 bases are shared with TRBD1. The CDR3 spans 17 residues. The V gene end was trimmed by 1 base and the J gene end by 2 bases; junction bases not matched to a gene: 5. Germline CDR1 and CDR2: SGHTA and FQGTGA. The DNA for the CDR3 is TGTGCCAGCAGCTTAAGGGGGGACAGGGTTAACACCGGGGAGCTGTTTTTT. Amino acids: CASSLRGDRVNTGELFF.

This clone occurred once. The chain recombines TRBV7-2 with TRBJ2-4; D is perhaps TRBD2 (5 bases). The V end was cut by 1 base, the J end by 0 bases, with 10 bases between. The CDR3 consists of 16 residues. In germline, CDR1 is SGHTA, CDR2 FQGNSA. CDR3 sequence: CASSLESGPAKNIQYF. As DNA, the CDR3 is TGTGCCAGCAGCTTAGAGAGCGGTCCAGCCAAAAACATTCAGTACTTC.

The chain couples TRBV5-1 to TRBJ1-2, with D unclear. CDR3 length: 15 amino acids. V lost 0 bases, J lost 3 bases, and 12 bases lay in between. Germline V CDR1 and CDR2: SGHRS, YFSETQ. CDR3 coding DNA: TGCGCCAGCAGCTTGGGAGAGGCCAAGGACTATGGCTACACCTTC. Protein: CASSLGEAKDYGYTF.

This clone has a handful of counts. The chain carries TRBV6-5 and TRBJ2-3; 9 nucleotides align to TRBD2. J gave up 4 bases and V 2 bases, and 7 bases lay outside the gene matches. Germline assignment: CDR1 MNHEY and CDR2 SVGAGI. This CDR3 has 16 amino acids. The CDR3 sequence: CASSYVSGGQADTQYF. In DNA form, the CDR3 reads TGTGCCAGCAGTTACGTCAGCGGGGGGCAGGCAGATACGCAGTATTTT.

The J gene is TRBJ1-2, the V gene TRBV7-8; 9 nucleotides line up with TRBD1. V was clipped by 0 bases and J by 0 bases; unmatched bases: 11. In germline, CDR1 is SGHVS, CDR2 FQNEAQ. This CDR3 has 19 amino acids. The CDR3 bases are TGTGCCAGCAGCTTAGCATCTCCGGGACAGGGCCCAGCTAACTATGGCTACACCTTC. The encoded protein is CASSLASPGQGPANYGYTF.

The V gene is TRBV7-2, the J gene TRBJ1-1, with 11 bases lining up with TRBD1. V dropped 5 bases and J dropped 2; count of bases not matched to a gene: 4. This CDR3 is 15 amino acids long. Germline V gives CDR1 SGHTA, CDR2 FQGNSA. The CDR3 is CASSLGQGANTEAFF. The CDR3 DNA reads TGTGCCAGCAGCCTCGGACAGGGGGCCAACACTGAAGCTTTCTTT. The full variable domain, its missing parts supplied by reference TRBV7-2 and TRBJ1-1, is GAGVSQSPSNKVTEKGKDVELRCDPISGHTALYWYRQSLGQGLEFLIYFQGNSAPDKSGLPSDRFSAERTGGSVSTLTIQRTQQEDSAVYLCASSLGQGANTEAFFGQGTRLTVV.

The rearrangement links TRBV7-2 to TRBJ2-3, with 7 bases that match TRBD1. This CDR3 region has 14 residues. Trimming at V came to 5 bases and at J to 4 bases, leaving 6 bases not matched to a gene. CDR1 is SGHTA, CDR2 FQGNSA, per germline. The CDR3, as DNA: TGTGCCAGCAGCCTGAGACAGGGCTCAGATACGCAGTATTTT. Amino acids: CASSLRQGSDTQYF.

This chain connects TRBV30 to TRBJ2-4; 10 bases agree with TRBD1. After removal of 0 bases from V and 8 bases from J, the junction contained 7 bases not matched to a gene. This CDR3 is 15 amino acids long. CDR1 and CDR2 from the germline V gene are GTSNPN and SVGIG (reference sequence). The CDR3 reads CAWSVRSGQGDIQYF. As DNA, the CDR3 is TGTGCCTGGAGTGTAAGGTCCGGACAGGGGGACATTCAGTACTTC. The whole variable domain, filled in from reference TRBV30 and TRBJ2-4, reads SQTIHQWPATLVQPVGSPLSLECTVEGTSNPNLYWYRQAAGRGLQLLFYSVGIGQISSEVPQNLSASRPQDRQFILSSKKLLLSDSGFYLCAWSVRSGQGDIQYFGAGTRLSVL.

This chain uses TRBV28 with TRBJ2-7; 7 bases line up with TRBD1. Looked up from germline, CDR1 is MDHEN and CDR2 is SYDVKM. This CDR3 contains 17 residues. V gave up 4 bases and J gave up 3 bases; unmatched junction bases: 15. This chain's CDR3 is CASSSRPGQLAYYEQYF. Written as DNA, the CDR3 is TGTGCCAGCAGTTCGAGGCCGGGACAGCTTGCTTACTACGAGCAGTACTTC.

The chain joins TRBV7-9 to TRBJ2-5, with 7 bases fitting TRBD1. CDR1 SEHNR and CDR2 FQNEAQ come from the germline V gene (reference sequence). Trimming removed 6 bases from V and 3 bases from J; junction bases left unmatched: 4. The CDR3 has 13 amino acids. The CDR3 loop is CASRWDSEETQYF. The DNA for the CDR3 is TGTGCCAGCAGGTGGGACAGTGAAGAGACCCAGTACTTC.

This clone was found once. CDR3 amino acids: CASSAGQGNEKLFF. CDR3 sequence (DNA): TGTGCCAGCAGCGCGGGACAGGGTAATGAAAAACTGTTTTTT. V is TRBV9 and J is TRBJ1-4; TRBD1 agrees at 9 bases. Germline V gene data show CDR1 as SGDLS and CDR2 as YYNGEE. J was trimmed by 4 bases and V by 3 bases; bases with no gene match: 1. The CDR3 runs to 14 residues.

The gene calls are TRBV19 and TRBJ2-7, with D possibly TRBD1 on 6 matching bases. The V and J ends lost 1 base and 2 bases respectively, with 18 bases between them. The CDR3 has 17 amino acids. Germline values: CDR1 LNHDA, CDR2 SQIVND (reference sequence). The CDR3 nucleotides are TGTGCCAGTAGTATAGTCCCCTCAGGGGATCCCACCTACGAGCAGTACTTC. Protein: CASSIVPSGDPTYEQYF.

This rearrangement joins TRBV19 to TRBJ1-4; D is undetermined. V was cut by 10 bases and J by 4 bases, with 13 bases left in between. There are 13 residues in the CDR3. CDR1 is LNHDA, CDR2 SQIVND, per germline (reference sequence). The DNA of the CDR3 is TGTGCCACCACTCGGACTGTTAATGAAAAACTGTTTTTT. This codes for CATTRTVNEKLFF.

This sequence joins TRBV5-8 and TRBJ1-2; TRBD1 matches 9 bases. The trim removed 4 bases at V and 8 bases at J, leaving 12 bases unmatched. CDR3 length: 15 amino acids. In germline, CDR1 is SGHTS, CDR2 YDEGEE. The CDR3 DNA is TGTGCCAGCAGCCTTTTCCTAAGGGGACAGGGCGGCTACACCTTC. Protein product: CASSLFLRGQGGYTF.

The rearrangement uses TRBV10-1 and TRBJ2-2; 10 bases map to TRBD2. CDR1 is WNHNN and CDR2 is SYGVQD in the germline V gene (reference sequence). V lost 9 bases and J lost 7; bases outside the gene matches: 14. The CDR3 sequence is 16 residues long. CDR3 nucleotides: TGCGCCAGGAAATATGCTAGCGGGGGAAGGATCGGGGAGCTGTTTTTT. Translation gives CARKYASGGRIGELFF.

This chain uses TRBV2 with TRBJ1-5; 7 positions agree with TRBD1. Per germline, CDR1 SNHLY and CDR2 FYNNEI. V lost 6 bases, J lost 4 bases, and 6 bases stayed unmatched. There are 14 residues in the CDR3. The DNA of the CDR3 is TGTGCCAGCAGCGAGAGACAGGGAAATCAGCCCCAGCATTTT. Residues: CASSERQGNQPQHF.

CDR3 sequence reads: CASSHGQGVSPLHF. DNA of the CDR3: TGTGCCAGCAGCCACGGACAGGGGGTGTCACCCCTCCACTTT. The chain is built from TRBV5-8 and TRBJ1-6, with 10 bases fitting TRBD1. Trimming took 4 bases from V and 10 from J; bases not matched to a gene: 5. Germline CDR1 is SGHTS and CDR2 is YDEGEE. This CDR3 spans 14 amino acids.